This T cell receptor beta chain was retrieved from a study of blood T cell repertoires in COVID-19. Germline-derived CDR1 and CDR2 are SGHTA and FQGTGA. This CDR3 is 14 amino acids long. V was shortened by 4 bases and J by 5 bases, with 11 bases between the two germline ends. Measured with immunoSEQ multiplex PCR; TCRdb has only the in-frame clones, and not every one. The sample lists approximately 88,000 clones; 80% were seen once. The sample comprised peripheral blood. This clonotype was obtained from a woman older than 75 with acute or convalescent COVID-19. The rearrangement uses TRBV7-3 and TRBJ2-2; the D gene is possibly TRBD1 (6 bases). The DNA of the CDR3 is TGTGCCAGCAGCTCCATCGGACAGACCGGGGAGCTGTTTTTT. It is translated as CASSSIGQTGELFF.